What follows are 29 T cell receptor beta chains derived from one specimen sequenced in a study of T cells after yellow fever vaccination. MiXCR was run by TCRdb on the 5' RACE reads, yielding one entry per CDR3 protein. The table includes 300,000 or so distinct CDR3 sequences, approximately 12% detected once. Source: CD4+ T cells sorted from PBMCs, taken 45 days after the yellow fever booster vaccination. These receptor sequences come from a man between 25 and 39 years old who received the YFV17D yellow fever vaccine.

There are a few counts of this clonotype. The V and J genes are TRBV20-1 and TRBJ1-1; no clear D gene. Germline CDR1 DFQATT, CDR2 SNEGSKA (reference sequence). The CDR3 covers 15 residues. Between the trimmed V and J ends, which lost 0 bases and 7 bases, there was a span of 18 bases. CDR3 nucleotide sequence: TGCAGTGCTAGAGATCTGGGGTTTCGGAACGGTGAAGCTTTCTTT. It translates to CSARDLGFRNGEAFF.

This clonotype has just a few counts. The chain is built from TRBV29-1 and TRBJ2-3; the match to TRBD1 covers 7 bases. The germline gives CDR1 SQVTM, CDR2 ANQGSEA. The CDR3 loop spans 14 amino acids. Germline trimming cut 6 bases from V and 3 bases from J; bases unmatched to any gene: 9. The CDR3 nucleotides read TGCAGCGTCGAACAGGGGAGTAGAACAGATACGCAGTATTTT. Its protein is CSVEQGSRTDTQYF.

V is TRBV7-8 and J is TRBJ2-7, with D possibly TRBD1 on 8 matching bases. The CDR3 extends over 13 amino acids. The ends were cut back, 6 bases at V and 8 bases at J, with 17 bases in the middle. The V gene's germline CDR1 is SGHVS and CDR2 FQNEAQ. The CDR3 sequence is CASRSTGEGKQYF. The CDR3 nucleotides are TGTGCCAGCAGATCGACAGGGGAGGGCAAGCAGTACTTC.

This clonotype appeared a few times. The chain recombines TRBV5-6 with TRBJ2-7; no definite D call. This CDR3 has 14 amino acids. In germline, CDR1 is SGHDT, CDR2 YYEEEE. Trimming removed 3 bases from V and 6 bases from J, with 16 bases in between. CDR3 DNA sequence: TGTGCCAGCAGCTACCAACCCACAAGCGTCGAGCAGTACTTC. Protein: CASSYQPTSVEQYF.

In its sample, this clonotype was seen a few times. The genes are TRBV7-2 and TRBJ2-7, with TRBD2 matching over 8 bases. CDR1 is SGHTA, CDR2 FQGNSA, per germline. CDR3 length: 14 amino acids. J gave up 6 bases and V 4 bases, and 8 bases lay outside the gene matches. The CDR3 region has the DNA TGTGCCAGCAGCTCCAGGACTAGCAGCGTCGAGCAGTACTTC. Protein: CASSSRTSSVEQYF.

The chain recombines TRBV7-6 with TRBJ2-7, with 10 nucleotides matching TRBD1. The germline V gene has CDR1 SGHVS and CDR2 FNYEAQ. The V segment lost 5 bases and the J segment 4 bases; nucleotides outside the gene matches: 8. The CDR3 has 15 residues. DNA for the CDR3: TGTGCCAGCAGCCCCGGGACAGGGGTTTGGTACGAGCAGTACTTC. This encodes CASSPGTGVWYEQYF. The full variable domain, its missing parts supplied by reference TRBV7-6 and TRBJ2-7, is GAGVSQSPRYKVTKRGQDVALRCDPISGHVSLYWYRQALGQGPEFLTYFNYEAQQDKSGLPNDRFSAERPEGSISTLTIQRTEQRDSAMYRCASSPGTGVWYEQYFGPGTRLTVT.

The chain has TRBV9 and TRBJ2-2, with a weak D call TRBD2 (6 bases). Germline CDR1 reads SGDLS; CDR2 reads YYNGEE. The CDR3 contains 15 residues. V lost 2 bases to trimming and J lost 7 bases, with 15 bases between them. The CDR3 spells CASSVLGLEGGELFF. CDR3 nucleotide sequence: TGTGCCAGCAGCGTCCTGGGACTCGAAGGCGGGGAGCTGTTTTTT.

The gene calls are TRBV29-1 and TRBJ2-3, with TRBD1 matching over 7 bases. Germline lookup yields CDR1 SQVTM and CDR2 ANQGSEA. The CDR3 contains 12 residues. Trimming cost V 7 bases and J 6 bases; bases outside gene matches: 7. This CDR3 is CSACQGDDTQYF. CDR3 sequence (DNA): TGCAGCGCATGCCAGGGGGACGATACGCAGTATTTT.

This clonotype was counted a few times. The chain links TRBV6-5 to TRBJ2-7; D remains ambiguous. The CDR3 loop spans 14 amino acids. V was pared by 2 bases and J by 0 bases, with 8 bases between. Per germline, CDR1 MNHEY and CDR2 SVGAGI. This chain's CDR3 is CASSYLGASYEQYF. CDR3 DNA: TGTGCCAGCAGTTACCTGGGCGCCTCCTACGAGCAGTACTTC.

This clonotype was seen only a few times. This chain connects TRBV5-1 to TRBJ2-3; 10 nucleotides match TRBD2. The germline V gene has CDR1 SGHRS and CDR2 YFSETQ. The length of the CDR3 is 15 residues. Trimming cost V 6 bases and J 4 bases; bases outside gene matches: 8. CDR3 sequence reads: CASTSAGGPADTQYF. As DNA, the CDR3 is TGCGCCAGCACCTCAGCGGGAGGGCCCGCAGATACGCAGTATTTT.

This clonotype was recorded a few times. This chain's CDR3 is CASSSGPTTYEQYF. The CDR3 DNA sequence: TGTGCCAGCAGCTCCGGACCGACTACCTACGAGCAGTACTTC. The V and J genes are TRBV7-2 and TRBJ2-7; weak D call: TRBD2 (5 bases). The V gene lost 4 bases and the J gene lost 2 bases, with 12 bases spanning the gap. Per germline, CDR1 SGHTA and CDR2 FQGNSA. The CDR3 contains 14 residues.

This clonotype has a count of ten or more. V usage is TRBV29-1 and J usage is TRBJ2-5; D is perhaps TRBD2 (5 bases). The CDR3 contains 13 residues. V gave up 6 bases and J gave up 2 bases, with 13 bases separating them. Germline V CDR1 and CDR2: SQVTM, ANQGSEA. CDR3 DNA sequence: TGCAGCGTAGATACTAGAGGGCAAGAGACCCAGTACTTC. Encoded protein: CSVDTRGQETQYF.

V usage is TRBV5-5 and J usage is TRBJ1-4, with unresolved D. From germline, CDR1 is SGHKS and CDR2 YYEKEE (reference sequence). V gave up 3 bases and J gave up 5 bases, with 2 bases separating them. This CDR3 region has 11 residues. This chain's CDR3 is CASSSNEKLFF. The CDR3 DNA follows: TGTGCCAGCAGCTCCAATGAAAAACTGTTTTTT.

This clonotype was counted only a few times. The chain carries TRBV11-2 and TRBJ1-1, with D unresolved. The CDR3 sequence is 12 residues long. From germline, CDR1 is SGHAT and CDR2 FQNNGV. Trimming took 6 bases from V and 1 from J, leaving 6 bases between them. The CDR3 reads CASRSGNTEAFF. Here the CDR3 DNA reads TGTGCCAGCAGGTCGGGGAACACTGAAGCTTTCTTT.

A note on this clonotype: A much larger clone lies a single base off, so this may be a read error. V and J are TRBV20-1 and TRBJ2-3, with no clear D. CDR3 size: 17 residues. Germline lookup yields CDR1 DFQATT and CDR2 SNEGSKA (reference sequence). Between the trimmed V and J ends, which lost 5 bases and 1 base, there was a span of 22 bases. The DNA for the CDR3 is TGCAGTGCTTGGACCGTCACCCCGGGCAGCGGCACAGATACGCAGTATTTT. Amino acid sequence: CSAWTVTPGSGTDTQYF.

The rearrangement joins TRBV15 to TRBJ2-7; D possibly corresponds to TRBD1 (5 bases). Germline lookup yields CDR1 LNHNV and CDR2 YYDKDF (reference sequence). V lost 0 bases and J lost 7, with 10 bases in between. The CDR3 is 13 amino acids. CDR3 DNA: TGTGCCACCAGCAGAGATATAGGGGATGAGCAGTACTTC. Translation gives CATSRDIGDEQYF.

In the case of this clonotype: At one of its ends the junction is not consistent with the germline gene, which may arise from a read error. CDR3 bases: TGCAGTGCTCCCCGGGACTTCAACAATGAGCACTTCTTC. This encodes CSAPRDFNNEHFF. The chain carries TRBV20-1 and TRBJ2-1; TRBD2 might be the D (6 bases). This CDR3 has 13 amino acids. Germline assignment: CDR1 DFQATT and CDR2 SNEGSKA (reference sequence).

This clonotype was picked up a small number of times. This chain links TRBV18 with TRBJ2-3, with D unclear. Germline loops: CDR1 KGHSH, CDR2 LQKENI. Trimming stripped 2 bases from V and 0 bases from J, with 9 bases between. The CDR3 length is 15 residues. CDR3 nucleotide sequence: TGTGCCAGCTCACCATCCGTCGGTAGCACAGATACGCAGTATTTT. Amino acids: CASSPSVGSTDTQYF.

This clonotype was picked up a small number of times. The chain is built from TRBV20-1 and TRBJ1-4; D remains ambiguous. The CDR3 totals 16 residues. Germline CDR1 is DFQATT and CDR2 is SNEGSKA (reference sequence). The V and J ends lost 6 bases and 1 base respectively, with 18 bases between them. CDR3 loop: CSADSPRTETNEKLFF. CDR3 nucleotide sequence: TGCAGTGCAGACTCCCCGCGGACGGAAACTAATGAAAAACTGTTTTTT.

This chain joins TRBV27 and TRBJ1-1; TRBD1 matches 7 bases. Germline V gene data show CDR1 as MNHEY and CDR2 as SMNVEV (reference sequence). This CDR3 has 14 residues. V lost 4 bases to trimming and J lost 11 bases; unmatched junction nucleotides: 13. CDR3 DNA: TGTGCCAGCAGTTCGACAGGGAAGGGCGCTGTGGCTTTCTTT. It encodes CASSSTGKGAVAFF.

The chain joins TRBV25-1 to TRBJ2-7; perhaps TRBD1 as D (6 bases). The CDR3 length is 12 residues. The V and J ends lost 9 bases and 2 bases respectively, with 11 bases between them. Germline CDR1 is MGHDK and CDR2 is SYGVNS. CDR3 sequence (DNA): TGTGCCAGTCAGGGGCGAACCTACGAGCAGTACTTC. Protein product: CASQGRTYEQYF.

This clonotype was observed many times. This sequence joins TRBV20-1 and TRBJ2-3, with a possible D match to TRBD2 (6 bases). CDR1 and CDR2 from the germline V gene are DFQATT and SNEGSKA (reference sequence). V shed 6 bases and J shed 1 base, with 17 bases lying between them. The CDR3 loop spans 15 amino acids. This CDR3 reads CSALDRGTRTDTQYF. As DNA, the CDR3 is TGCAGTGCCCTAGACCGCGGGACCCGCACAGATACGCAGTATTTT.

This clonotype was recorded many times. The V call is TRBV4-3, the J call TRBJ2-5; TRBD2 agrees at 8 bases. Germline loops: CDR1 LGHNA, CDR2 YSLEER. CDR3 length: 15 amino acids. The J segment lost 4 bases and the V segment lost 4 bases, leaving 8 bases of the junction unmatched. The CDR3 loop is CASSRGGAGGETQYF. In DNA form, the CDR3 reads TGCGCCAGCAGCCGGGGGGGGGCGGGAGGAGAGACCCAGTACTTC.

This clonotype has just a few counts. V and J are TRBV20-1 and TRBJ2-1; D is perhaps TRBD1 or TRBD2 (6 bases each). The CDR3 totals 14 residues. Trimming took 3 bases from V and 0 from J, leaving 9 bases between them. CDR1 is DFQATT and CDR2 is SNEGSKA in the germline V gene (reference sequence). This CDR3 is CSARRGVSYNEQFF. CDR3 nucleotide sequence: TGCAGTGCTAGGAGGGGGGTCTCCTACAATGAGCAGTTCTTC.

The chain combines TRBV11-2 with TRBJ2-2; a weak D match, TRBD2 (6 bases). This CDR3 spans 15 amino acids. Looked up from germline, CDR1 is SGHAT and CDR2 is FQNNGV. V was cut by 6 bases and J by 12 bases, with 23 bases left in between. The CDR3 loop reads CASSHEPGLLSQLFF. The CDR3 coding sequence is TGTGCCAGCAGTCATGAACCGGGACTCCTGTCGCAGCTGTTTTTT.

This clonotype was recorded a few times. The J gene is TRBJ2-6, the V gene TRBV12-3 or TRBV12-4, with D unresolved. V shed 2 bases and J shed 8 bases, with 10 bases lying between them. The CDR3 spans 14 residues. This CDR3 reads CASSLNSPPNVLTF. The CDR3 coding sequence is TGTGCCAGCAGTTTAAACAGCCCCCCCAACGTCCTGACTTTC.

At least ten counts were recorded for this clonotype. J is TRBJ2-5 and V is TRBV20-1; either TRBD1 or TRBD2 may fit D (5 bases each). In germline, CDR1 is DFQATT, CDR2 SNEGSKA (reference sequence). Trimming shortened V by 7 bases and J by 3 bases, and 15 bases separated the two germline ends. The CDR3 has 13 amino acids. The DNA for the CDR3 is TGCAGTGTAGCGTCGGGACGGGAAGAGACCCAGTACTTC. Translating it yields CSVASGREETQYF.

The rearrangement links TRBV7-2 to TRBJ2-3, with TRBD2 matching 7 bases. The CDR3 runs 14 residues. Per germline, CDR1 SGHTA and CDR2 FQGNSA. The junction had 5 bases not matched to a gene; V was cut back by 6 bases and J by 2 bases. CDR3 in DNA: TGTGCCAGCAGTCGGGACTATGCCACAGATACGCAGTATTTT. It codes for CASSRDYATDTQYF.

The CDR3: CASSFSGTSQETQYF. The CDR3, as DNA: TGTGCCAGCAGTTTCTCCGGGACTAGCCAAGAGACCCAGTACTTC. The rearrangement links TRBV12-3 or TRBV12-4 to TRBJ2-5; 8 positions agree with TRBD2. The CDR3 spans 15 residues. With 3 bases clipped from V and 1 base from J, the junction kept 4 bases outside the gene matches.